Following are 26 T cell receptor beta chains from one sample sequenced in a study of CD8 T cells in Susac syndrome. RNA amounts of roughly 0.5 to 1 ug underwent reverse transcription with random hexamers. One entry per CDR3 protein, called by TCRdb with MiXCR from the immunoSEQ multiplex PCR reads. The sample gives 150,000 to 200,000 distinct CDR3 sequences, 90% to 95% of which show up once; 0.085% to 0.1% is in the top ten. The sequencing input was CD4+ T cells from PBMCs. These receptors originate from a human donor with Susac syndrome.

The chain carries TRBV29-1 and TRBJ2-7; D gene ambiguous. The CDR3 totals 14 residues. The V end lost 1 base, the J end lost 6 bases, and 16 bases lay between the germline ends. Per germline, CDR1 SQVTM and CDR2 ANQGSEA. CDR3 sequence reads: CSVEVDKGIGEQYF. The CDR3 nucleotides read TGCAGCGTTGAAGTTGATAAGGGAATAGGCGAGCAGTACTTC.

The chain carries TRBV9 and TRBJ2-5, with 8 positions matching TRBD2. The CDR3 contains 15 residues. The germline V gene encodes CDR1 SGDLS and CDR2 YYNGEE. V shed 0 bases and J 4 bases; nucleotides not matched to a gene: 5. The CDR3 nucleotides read TGTGCCAGCAGCGTAGTGGGGACTAGTCTAGAGACCCAGTACTTC. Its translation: CASSVVGTSLETQYF.

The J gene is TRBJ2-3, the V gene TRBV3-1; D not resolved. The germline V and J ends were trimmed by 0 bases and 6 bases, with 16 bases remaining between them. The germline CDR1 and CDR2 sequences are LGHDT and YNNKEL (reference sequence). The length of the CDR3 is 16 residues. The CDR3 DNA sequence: TGTGCCAGCAGCCAAGATTCGGAGTTAACTGGGGATACGCAGTATTTT. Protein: CASSQDSELTGDTQYF.

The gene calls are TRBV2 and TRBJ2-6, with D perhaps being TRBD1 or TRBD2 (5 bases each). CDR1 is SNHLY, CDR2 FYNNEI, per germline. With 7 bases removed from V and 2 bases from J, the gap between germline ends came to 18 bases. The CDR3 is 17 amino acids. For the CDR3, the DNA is TGTGCCAGCAAAGGTCCAGGGAGAATGGCTGGGGCCAACGTCCTGACTTTC. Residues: CASKGPGRMAGANVLTF.

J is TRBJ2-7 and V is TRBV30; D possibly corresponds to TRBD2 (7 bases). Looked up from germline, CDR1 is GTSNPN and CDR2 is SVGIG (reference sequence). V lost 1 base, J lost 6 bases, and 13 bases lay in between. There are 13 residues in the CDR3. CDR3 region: CAWSAGDYREQYF. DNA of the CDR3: TGTGCCTGGAGTGCAGGGGACTATCGCGAGCAGTACTTC.

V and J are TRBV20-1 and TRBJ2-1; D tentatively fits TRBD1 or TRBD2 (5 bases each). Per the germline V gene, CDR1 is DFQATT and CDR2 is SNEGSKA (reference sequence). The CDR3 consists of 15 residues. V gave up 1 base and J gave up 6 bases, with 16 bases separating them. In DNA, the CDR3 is TGCAGTGCTAGAGGGGGACGGAGACTCCTCAATGAGCAGTTCTTC. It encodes CSARGGRRLLNEQFF.

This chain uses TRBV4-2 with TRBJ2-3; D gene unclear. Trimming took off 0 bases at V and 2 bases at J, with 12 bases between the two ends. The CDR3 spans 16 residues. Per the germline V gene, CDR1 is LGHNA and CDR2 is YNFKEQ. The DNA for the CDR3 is TGTGCCAGCAGCCAAGATGACCGCTATAACACAGATACGCAGTATTTT. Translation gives CASSQDDRYNTDTQYF.

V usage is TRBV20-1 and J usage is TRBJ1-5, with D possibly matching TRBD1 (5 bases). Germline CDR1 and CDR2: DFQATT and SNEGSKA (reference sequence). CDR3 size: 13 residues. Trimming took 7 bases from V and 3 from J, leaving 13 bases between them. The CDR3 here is CSVPAGPNQPQHF. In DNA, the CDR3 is TGCAGTGTGCCGGCGGGGCCCAATCAGCCCCAGCATTTT.

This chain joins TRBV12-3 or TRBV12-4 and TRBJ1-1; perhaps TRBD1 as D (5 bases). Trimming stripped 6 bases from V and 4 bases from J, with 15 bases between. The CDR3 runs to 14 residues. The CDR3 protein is CASRRGGGRTEAFF. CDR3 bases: TGTGCCAGCAGGCGTGGTGGGGGACGCACTGAAGCTTTCTTT.

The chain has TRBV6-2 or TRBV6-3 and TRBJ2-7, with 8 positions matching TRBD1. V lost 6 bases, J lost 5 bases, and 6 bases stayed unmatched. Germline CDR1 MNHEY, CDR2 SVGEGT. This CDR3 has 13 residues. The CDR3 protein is CASRGQGQHEQYF. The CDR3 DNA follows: TGTGCCAGCAGAGGACAGGGTCAGCACGAGCAGTACTTC.

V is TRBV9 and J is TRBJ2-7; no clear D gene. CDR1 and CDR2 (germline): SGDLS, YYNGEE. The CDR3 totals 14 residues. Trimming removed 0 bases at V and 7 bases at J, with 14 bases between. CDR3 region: CASSVDPQGWEQYF. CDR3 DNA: TGTGCCAGCAGCGTAGACCCCCAAGGGTGGGAGCAGTACTTC.

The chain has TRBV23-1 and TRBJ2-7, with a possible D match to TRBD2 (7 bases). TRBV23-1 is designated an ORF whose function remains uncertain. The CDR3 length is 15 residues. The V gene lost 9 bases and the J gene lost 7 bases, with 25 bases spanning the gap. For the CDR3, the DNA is TGCGCCAGTGCTCCCAGAGGACAGCGGGATTCGGAGCAGTACTTC. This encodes CASAPRGQRDSEQYF.

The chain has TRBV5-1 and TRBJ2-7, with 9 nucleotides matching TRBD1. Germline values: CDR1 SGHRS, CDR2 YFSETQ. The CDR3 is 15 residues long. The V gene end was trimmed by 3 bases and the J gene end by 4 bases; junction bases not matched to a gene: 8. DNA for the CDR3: TGCGCCAGCAGCTCCCTGTCGGACAGGGGATACGAGCAGTACTTC. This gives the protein CASSSLSDRGYEQYF.

In nucleotides, the CDR3 is TGTGCCAGCAGCACAGACCCGGAGACCCAGTACTTC. Protein product: CASSTDPETQYF. V gene TRBV5-4 combines with J gene TRBJ2-5, with D hard to call. CDR3 length: 12 amino acids. The germline V gene has CDR1 SGHNT and CDR2 YYREEE (reference sequence). Trimming removed 4 bases from V and 5 bases from J, with 9 bases in between.

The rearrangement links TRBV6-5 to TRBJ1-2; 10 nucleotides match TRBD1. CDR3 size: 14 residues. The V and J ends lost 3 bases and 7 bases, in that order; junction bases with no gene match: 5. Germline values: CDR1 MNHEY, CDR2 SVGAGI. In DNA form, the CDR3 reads TGTGCCAGCAGTTATAGACAGGGGGCTGGTGGCTACACCTTC. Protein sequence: CASSYRQGAGGYTF.

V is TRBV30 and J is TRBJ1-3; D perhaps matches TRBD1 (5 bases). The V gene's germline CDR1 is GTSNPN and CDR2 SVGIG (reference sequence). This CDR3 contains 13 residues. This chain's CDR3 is CGRTEGSGNTIYF. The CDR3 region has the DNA TGTGGGCGTACTGAGGGGTCTGGAAACACCATATATTTT.

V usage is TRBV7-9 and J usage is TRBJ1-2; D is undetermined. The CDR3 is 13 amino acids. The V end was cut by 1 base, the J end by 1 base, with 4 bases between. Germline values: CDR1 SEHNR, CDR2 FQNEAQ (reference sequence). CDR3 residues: CASSLVGNYGYTF. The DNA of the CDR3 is TGTGCCAGCAGCTTAGTGGGTAACTATGGCTACACCTTC.

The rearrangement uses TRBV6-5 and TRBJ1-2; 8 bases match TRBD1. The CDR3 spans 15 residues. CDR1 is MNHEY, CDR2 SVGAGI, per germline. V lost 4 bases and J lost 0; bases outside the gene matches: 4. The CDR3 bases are TGTGCCAGCAGTTCCCAGGGGGCTGCTAACTATGGCTACACCTTC. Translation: CASSSQGAANYGYTF.

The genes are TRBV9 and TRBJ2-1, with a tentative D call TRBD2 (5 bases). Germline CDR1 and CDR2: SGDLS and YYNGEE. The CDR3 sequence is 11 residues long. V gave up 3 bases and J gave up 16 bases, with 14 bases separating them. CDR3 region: CASSAGTAYFF. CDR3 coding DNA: TGTGCCAGCAGCGCGGGAACAGCTTACTTCTTC. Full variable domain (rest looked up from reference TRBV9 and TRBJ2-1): DSGVTQTPKHLITATGQRVTLRCSPRSGDLSVYWYQQSLDQGLQFLIQYYNGEERAKGNILERFSAQQFPDLHSELNLSSLELGDSALYFCASSAGTAYFFGPGTRLTVL.

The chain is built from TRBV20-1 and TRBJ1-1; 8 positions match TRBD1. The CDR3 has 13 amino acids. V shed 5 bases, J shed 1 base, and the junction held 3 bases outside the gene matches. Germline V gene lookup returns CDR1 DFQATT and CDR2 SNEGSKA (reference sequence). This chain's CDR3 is CSAPGTGNTEAFF. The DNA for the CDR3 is TGCAGTGCTCCCGGGACAGGGAACACTGAAGCTTTCTTT.

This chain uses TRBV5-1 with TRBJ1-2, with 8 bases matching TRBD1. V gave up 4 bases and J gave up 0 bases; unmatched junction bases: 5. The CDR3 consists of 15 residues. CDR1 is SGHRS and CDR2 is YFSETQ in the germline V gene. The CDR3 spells CASSARTGSNYGYTF. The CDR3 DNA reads TGCGCCAGCAGCGCTAGGACAGGGTCTAACTATGGCTACACCTTC. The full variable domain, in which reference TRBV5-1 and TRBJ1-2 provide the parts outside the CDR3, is KAGVTQTPRYLIKTRGQQVTLSCSPISGHRSVSWYQQTPGQGLQFLFEYFSETQRNKGNFPGRFSGRQFSNSRSEMNVSTLELGDSALYLCASSARTGSNYGYTFGSGTRLTVV.

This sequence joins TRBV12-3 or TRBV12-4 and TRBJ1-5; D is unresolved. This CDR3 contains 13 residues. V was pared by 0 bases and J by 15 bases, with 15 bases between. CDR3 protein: CASSLARGSPRHF. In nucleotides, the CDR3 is TGTGCCAGCAGTTTAGCGAGAGGATCCCCGCGGCATTTT.

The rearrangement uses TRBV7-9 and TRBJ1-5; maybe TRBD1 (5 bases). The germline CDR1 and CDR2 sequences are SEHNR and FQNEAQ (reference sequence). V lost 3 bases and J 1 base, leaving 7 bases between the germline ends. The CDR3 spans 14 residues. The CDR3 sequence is CASSLTASNQPQHF. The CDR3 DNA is TGTGCCAGCAGCTTGACAGCGAGCAATCAGCCCCAGCATTTT.

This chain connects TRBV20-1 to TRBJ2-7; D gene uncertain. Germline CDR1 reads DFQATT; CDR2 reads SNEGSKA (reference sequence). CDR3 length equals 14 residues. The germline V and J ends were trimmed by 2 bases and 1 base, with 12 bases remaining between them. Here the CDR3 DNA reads TGCAGTGCTAGAAGGCAGGTAGGGTCCTACGAGCAGTACTTC. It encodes CSARRQVGSYEQYF.

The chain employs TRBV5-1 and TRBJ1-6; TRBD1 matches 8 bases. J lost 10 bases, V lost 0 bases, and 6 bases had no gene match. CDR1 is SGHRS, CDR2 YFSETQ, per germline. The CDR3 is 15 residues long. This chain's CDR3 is CASSLGGTGRSPLHF. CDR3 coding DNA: TGCGCCAGCAGCTTGGGCGGGACAGGAAGATCACCCCTCCACTTT.

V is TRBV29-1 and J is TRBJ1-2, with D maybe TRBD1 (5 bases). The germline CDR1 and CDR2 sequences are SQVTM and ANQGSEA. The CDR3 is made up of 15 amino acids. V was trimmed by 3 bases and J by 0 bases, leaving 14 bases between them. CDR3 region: CSVDQVTGSNYGYTF. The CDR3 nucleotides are TGCAGCGTTGACCAGGTCACAGGTTCTAACTATGGCTACACCTTC.